The 27 T cell receptor beta chains presented below share a single source sample, sequenced in a study of shared clonotypes between healthy human individuals. TCRdb's table, derived via immunoSEQ multiplex PCR, lists solely in-frame clones and lacks some. The sample lists about 480,000 clones, over 75% seen once, with around an eighth in the top ten. The sequenced sample consisted of PBMCs. All receptors derive from a woman aged 40 to 50 in good health. Some clones in this sample may be carry-over from other donors' samples.

The chain uses TRBV5-1 and TRBJ2-1, with D perhaps matching TRBD2 (5 bases). V lost 2 bases and J lost 5, with 11 bases in between. From germline, CDR1 is SGHRS and CDR2 YFSETQ. The length of the CDR3 is 14 residues. CDR3 residues: CASSLELDDNEQFF. CDR3 bases: TGCGCCAGCAGCTTAGAACTAGATGACAATGAGCAGTTCTTC.

J is TRBJ1-5 and V is TRBV7-2; D is perhaps TRBD1 (5 bases). CDR1 is SGHTA and CDR2 is FQGNSA in the germline V gene. The CDR3 length is 15 residues. V was trimmed by 5 bases and J by 5 bases, leaving 16 bases between them. The CDR3, as DNA: TGTGCCAGCAGCCCCTCCAGGGTGGGCGATCAGCCCCAGCATTTT. This codes for CASSPSRVGDQPQHF.

The chain links TRBV15 to TRBJ1-3; TRBD1 is a possible D gene (6 bases). From germline, CDR1 is LNHNV and CDR2 YYDKDF (reference sequence). V lost 0 bases and J lost 0, with 9 bases in between. The length of the CDR3 is 16 residues. This chain's CDR3 is CATSRDPGASGNTIYF. The CDR3 bases are TGTGCCACCAGCAGAGATCCGGGGGCCTCTGGAAACACCATATATTTT.

The V call is TRBV4-1, the J call TRBJ2-3; D uncertain. Germline V gene data show CDR1 as MGHRA and CDR2 as YSYEKL. Trimming shortened V by 3 bases and J by 1 base, and 5 bases separated the two germline ends. This CDR3 comprises 13 residues. The DNA of the CDR3 is TGCGCCAGCAGCCAGCCAGGCACAGATACGCAGTATTTT. It codes for CASSQPGTDTQYF.

This clone was counted between two and nine times. The chain links TRBV28 to TRBJ1-1, with TRBD1 identical over 11 bases. Germline-derived CDR1 and CDR2 are MDHEN and SYDVKM. With 8 bases clipped from V and 2 bases from J, the junction kept 16 bases outside the gene matches. The CDR3 extends over 18 amino acids. In DNA, the CDR3 is TGTGCCAGCTCATACTGGACAGGGGGCTTTGGGGATAACACTGAAGCTTTCTTT. Encoded protein: CASSYWTGGFGDNTEAFF.

This chain joins TRBV5-6 and TRBJ1-4; 8 bases are shared with TRBD1. The V segment lost 3 bases and the J segment 7 bases; nucleotides outside the gene matches: 5. Germline CDR1 reads SGHDT; CDR2 reads YYEEEE. CDR3 length: 14 amino acids. CDR3 bases: TGTGCCAGCAGCTCGGACAGGGTTGGTGAAAAACTGTTTTTT. It is translated as CASSSDRVGEKLFF.

This rearrangement joins TRBV7-4 to TRBJ2-7, with 9 positions matching TRBD1. The V segment lost 5 bases and the J segment 6 bases; nucleotides outside the gene matches: 8. In germline, CDR1 is SGHVT, CDR2 SQSDAQ. The CDR3 length is 14 residues. The CDR3 coding sequence is TGTGCCAGCAGCACACAGGGGGCGCGAATCGAGCAGTACTTC. This gives the protein CASSTQGARIEQYF. The full variable domain, in which reference TRBV7-4 and TRBJ2-7 provide the parts outside the CDR3, is GAGVSQSPRYKVAKRGRDVALRCDSISGHVTLYWYRQTLGQGSEVLTYSQSDAQRDKSGRPSGRFSAERPERSVSTLKIQRTEQGDSAVYLCASSTQGARIEQYFGPGTRLTVT.

V usage is TRBV10-2 and J usage is TRBJ1-6; the D is unclear. CDR1 and CDR2 from the germline V gene are WSHSY and SAAADI. Trimming removed 2 bases at V and 11 bases at J, with 7 bases between. The CDR3 runs 12 residues. CDR3 protein: CASSEVGAPLHF. The CDR3 DNA reads as TGCGCCAGCAGTGAGGTGGGCGCACCCCTCCACTTT.

In regard to this clone: Just one base apart from a much larger clone, this may be a read error. This CDR3 is also generated by other DNA sequences in the sample. V is TRBV30 and J is TRBJ2-2, with TRBD2 matching over 8 bases. The CDR3 length is 15 residues. J gave up 0 bases and V 3 bases, and 3 bases lay outside the gene matches. Germline CDR1 GTSNPN, CDR2 SVGIG (reference sequence). CDR3 residues: CAWSPGLANTGELFF. Here the CDR3 DNA reads TGTGCCTGGAGCCCGGGACTAGCGAACACCGGGGAGCTGTTTTTT.

V and J are TRBV4-1 and TRBJ2-1, with 12 bases aligning to TRBD2. This CDR3 comprises 15 residues. The junction had 12 bases not matched to a gene; V was cut back by 6 bases and J by 12 bases. Germline CDR1 reads MGHRA; CDR2 reads YSYEKL. The CDR3 sequence: CASRQTSGSAPRQFF. The CDR3 DNA reads TGCGCCAGCAGACAGACTAGCGGGAGCGCCCCTAGGCAGTTCTTC.

This chain connects TRBV5-6 to TRBJ2-3; D is uncertain. V was clipped by 4 bases and J by 2 bases, with 17 bases between them. From germline, CDR1 is SGHDT and CDR2 YYEEEE. The length of the CDR3 is 16 residues. The CDR3 protein is CASSPPAPKNTDTQYF. CDR3 in DNA: TGTGCCAGCAGCCCGCCAGCTCCAAAAAACACAGATACGCAGTATTTT.

The genes are TRBV7-9 and TRBJ2-7, with TRBD2 as a possible D gene (5 bases). V dropped 3 bases and J dropped 0 bases, with 9 bases sitting between them. The CDR3 is made up of 14 amino acids. Germline loops: CDR1 SEHNR, CDR2 FQNEAQ (reference sequence). CDR3 in amino acids: CASSFRGSSYEQYF. CDR3 nucleotides: TGTGCCAGCAGCTTCCGCGGGTCCTCCTACGAGCAGTACTTC. Complete variable domain (other parts from reference TRBV7-9 and TRBJ2-7): DTGVSQNPRHKITKRGQNVTFRCDPISEHNRLYWYRQTLGQGPEFLTYFQNEAQLEKSRLLSDRFSAERPKGSFSTLEIQRTEQGDSAMYLCASSFRGSSYEQYFGPGTRLTVT.

This chain connects TRBV9 to TRBJ1-3; unclear D gene. The CDR3 runs 14 residues. Germline V gene lookup returns CDR1 SGDLS and CDR2 YYNGEE. Between the trimmed V and J ends, which lost 0 bases and 4 bases, there was a span of 8 bases. The CDR3 loop is CASSVGPEGNTIYF. The CDR3 region has the DNA TGTGCCAGCAGCGTAGGCCCCGAAGGAAACACCATATATTTT.

V and J are TRBV28 and TRBJ1-5; the match to TRBD1 covers 7 bases. Trimming cost V 7 bases and J 3 bases; bases outside gene matches: 3. Per germline, CDR1 MDHEN and CDR2 SYDVKM. There are 13 residues in the CDR3. CDR3 sequence reads: CASKTGFNQPQHF. The CDR3 DNA reads as TGTGCCAGCAAGACAGGGTTCAATCAGCCCCAGCATTTT.

The J gene is TRBJ1-1, the V gene TRBV7-3, with a weak D call TRBD1 (5 bases). The CDR3 consists of 13 residues. V lost 5 bases to trimming and J lost 1 base, with 8 bases between them. CDR1 is SGHTA, CDR2 FQGTGA, per germline. The CDR3 spells CASSNQGNTEAFF. The CDR3 nucleotides are TGTGCCAGCAGCAATCAGGGGAACACTGAAGCTTTCTTT.

This chain connects TRBV7-8 to TRBJ2-3; D may be TRBD1 (6 bases). The CDR3 has 13 residues. Deletions cut 0 bases from V and 8 bases from J, with 9 bases between. CDR1 SGHVS and CDR2 FQNEAQ come from the germline V gene. CDR3 protein: CASSLANRATQYF. The CDR3 DNA is TGTGCCAGCAGCTTAGCAAACAGGGCTACGCAGTATTTT.

CDR3 amino acids: CAWSLLVRETQYF. CDR3 sequence (DNA): TGTGCCTGGAGTCTACTAGTCCGGGAGACCCAGTACTTC. The rearrangement links TRBV30 to TRBJ2-5; weak D call: TRBD2 (5 bases). The ends were cut back, 2 bases at V and 5 bases at J, with 12 bases in the middle. Germline CDR1 and CDR2: GTSNPN and SVGIG (reference sequence). The CDR3 has 13 amino acids.

V is TRBV7-9 and J is TRBJ2-3, with D uncertain. This CDR3 spans 17 amino acids. V lost 2 bases and J lost 4, with 19 bases in between. The germline CDR1 and CDR2 sequences are SEHNR and FQNEAQ (reference sequence). Here the CDR3 DNA reads TGTGCCAGCAGCTTAAGGGCAGAGAGTAAAGCAGCAGATACGCAGTATTTT. It translates to CASSLRAESKAADTQYF.

In DNA form, the CDR3 reads TGTGCCAGCAGCTTCGCGGGAGGGCCAGGCGAGCAGTACTTC. This codes for CASSFAGGPGEQYF. V is TRBV5-4 and J is TRBJ2-7; TRBD2 aligns across 9 bases. After removal of 2 bases from V and 6 bases from J, the junction contained 6 bases not matched to a gene. The CDR3 sequence is 14 residues long. The V gene's germline CDR1 is SGHNT and CDR2 YYREEE (reference sequence). The full variable domain, rest sourced from reference TRBV5-4 and TRBJ2-7, is ETGVTQSPTHLIKTRGQQVTLRCSSQSGHNTVSWYQQALGQGPQFIFQYYREEENGRGNFPPRFSGLQFPNYSSELNVNALELDDSALYLCASSFAGGPGEQYFGPGTRLTVT.

This sequence joins TRBV27 and TRBJ1-2; 8 bases are a match to TRBD1. Germline CDR1 reads MNHEY; CDR2 reads SMNVEV (reference sequence). Germline trimming cut 6 bases from V and 8 bases from J; bases unmatched to any gene: 5. The length of the CDR3 is 12 residues. As DNA, the CDR3 is TGTGCCAGCAGCAGAACAGGGGGAGGCTACACCTTC. Translated, it gives CASSRTGGGYTF.

The DNA for the CDR3 is TGTGCCAGCAGTCCAAGGGGGAGCGGGTCTGGGGCCAACGTCCTGACTTTC. This sequence encodes CASSPRGSGSGANVLTF. The chain employs TRBV9 and TRBJ2-6; D tentatively reads TRBD1 or TRBD2 (6 bases each). Germline-derived CDR1 and CDR2 are SGDLS and YYNGEE. CDR3 length: 17 amino acids. Trimming took 5 bases from V and 1 from J, leaving 16 bases between them.

The chain carries TRBV5-1 and TRBJ2-1, with 8 nucleotides matching TRBD2. Trimming took 0 bases from V and 13 from J; bases not matched to a gene: 12. The CDR3 runs to 15 residues. In germline, CDR1 is SGHRS, CDR2 YFSETQ. CDR3 sequence reads: CASSLAPGGAFFQFF. The CDR3 DNA sequence: TGCGCCAGCAGCTTGGCCCCGGGAGGGGCTTTTTTTCAGTTCTTC. Drawing the rest from reference TRBV5-1 and TRBJ2-1, the complete variable domain is KAGVTQTPRYLIKTRGQQVTLSCSPISGHRSVSWYQQTPGQGLQFLFEYFSETQRNKGNFPGRFSGRQFSNSRSEMNVSTLELGDSALYLCASSLAPGGAFFQFFGPGTRLTVL.

V usage is TRBV4-1 and J usage is TRBJ1-1; maybe TRBD1 (5 bases). The germline V gene encodes CDR1 MGHRA and CDR2 YSYEKL. The CDR3 is 15 residues long. Deletions cut 0 bases from V and 10 bases from J, with 18 bases between. The CDR3 nucleotides are TGCGCCAGCAGCCAAGACCGAGGGGCGTCGGTTGTAGCTTTCTTT. It translates to CASSQDRGASVVAFF.

V and J are TRBV5-1 and TRBJ2-1, with D possibly matching TRBD2 (6 bases). This CDR3 comprises 15 residues. The ends were cut back, 4 bases at V and 5 bases at J, with 16 bases in the middle. Germline loops: CDR1 SGHRS, CDR2 YFSETQ. This CDR3 is CASSKGLNRNNEQFF. The CDR3 DNA follows: TGCGCCAGCAGCAAGGGACTTAACCGGAACAATGAGCAGTTCTTC.

The CDR3 loop is CATSREPSSRGTGELFF. DNA for the CDR3: TGTGCCACCAGCAGGGAACCATCCTCTCGGGGCACCGGGGAGCTGTTTTTT. This chain connects TRBV15 to TRBJ2-2; possibly TRBD2 for D (5 bases). CDR3 length: 17 amino acids. Looked up from germline, CDR1 is LNHNV and CDR2 is YYDKDF (reference sequence). V lost 3 bases and J lost 4, with 18 bases in between.

The V and J genes are TRBV25-1 and TRBJ2-2; 7 bases align to TRBD1. The trim removed 6 bases at V and 3 bases at J, leaving 4 bases unmatched. This CDR3 has 14 amino acids. Germline V gives CDR1 MGHDK, CDR2 SYGVNS. Written as DNA, the CDR3 is TGTGCCAGCAGCTCGACAGGGCACACCGGGGAGCTGTTTTTT. The encoded protein is CASSSTGHTGELFF. The full variable domain, with the rest looked up from reference TRBV25-1 and TRBJ2-2, is EADIYQTPRYLVIGTGKKITLECSQTMGHDKMYWYQQDPGMELHLIHYSYGVNSTEKGDLSSESTVSRIRTEHFPLTLESARPSHTSQYLCASSSTGHTGELFFGEGSRLTVL.

The chain is built from TRBV28 and TRBJ2-7; 8 bases are a match to TRBD2. Germline trimming cut 4 bases from V and 6 bases from J; bases unmatched to any gene: 11. CDR1 and CDR2 (germline): MDHEN, SYDVKM. The CDR3 extends over 15 amino acids. CDR3: CASSSAGLGRVEQYF. The DNA for the CDR3 is TGTGCCAGCAGTTCCGCGGGACTAGGTCGGGTCGAGCAGTACTTC.